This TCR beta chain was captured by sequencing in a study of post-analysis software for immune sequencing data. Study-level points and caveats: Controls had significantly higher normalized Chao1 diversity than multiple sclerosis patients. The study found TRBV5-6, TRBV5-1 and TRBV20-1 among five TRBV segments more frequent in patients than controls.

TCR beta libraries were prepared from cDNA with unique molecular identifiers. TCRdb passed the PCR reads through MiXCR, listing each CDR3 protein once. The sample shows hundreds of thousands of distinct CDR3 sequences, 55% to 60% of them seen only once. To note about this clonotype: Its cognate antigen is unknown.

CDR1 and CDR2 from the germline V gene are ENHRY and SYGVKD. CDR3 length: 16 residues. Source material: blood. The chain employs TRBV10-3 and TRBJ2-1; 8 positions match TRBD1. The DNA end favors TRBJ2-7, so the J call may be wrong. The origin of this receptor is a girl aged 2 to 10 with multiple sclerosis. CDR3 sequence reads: CAISDSGTGVYNEQYF. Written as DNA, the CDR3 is TGTGCCATCAGTGATTCTGGGACAGGAGTCTACAATGAGCAGTACTTC.